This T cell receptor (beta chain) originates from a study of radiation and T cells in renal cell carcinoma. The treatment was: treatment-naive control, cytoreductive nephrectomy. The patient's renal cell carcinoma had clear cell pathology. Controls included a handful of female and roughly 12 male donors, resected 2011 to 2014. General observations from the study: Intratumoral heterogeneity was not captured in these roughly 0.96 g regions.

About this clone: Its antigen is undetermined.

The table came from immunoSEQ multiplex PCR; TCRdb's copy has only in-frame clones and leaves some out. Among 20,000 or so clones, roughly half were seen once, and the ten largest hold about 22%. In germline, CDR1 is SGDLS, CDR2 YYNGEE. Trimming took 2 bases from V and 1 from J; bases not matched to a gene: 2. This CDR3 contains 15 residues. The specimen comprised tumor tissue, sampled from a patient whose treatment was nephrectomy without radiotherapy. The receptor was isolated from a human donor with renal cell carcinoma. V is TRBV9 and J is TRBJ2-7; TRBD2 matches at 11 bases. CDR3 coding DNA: TGTGCCAGCAGCGTTAGCGGGGGGGCATCCTACGAGCAGTACTTC. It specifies CASSVSGGASYEQYF.